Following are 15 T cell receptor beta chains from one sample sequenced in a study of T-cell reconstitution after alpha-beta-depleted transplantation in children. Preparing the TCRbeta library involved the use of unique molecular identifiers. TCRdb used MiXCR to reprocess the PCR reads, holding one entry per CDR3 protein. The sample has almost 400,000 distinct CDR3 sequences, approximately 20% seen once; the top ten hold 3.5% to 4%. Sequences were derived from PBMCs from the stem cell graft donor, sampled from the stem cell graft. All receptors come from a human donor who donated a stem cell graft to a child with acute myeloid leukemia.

This CDR3 is CASSLIINSNQPQHF. In nucleotides, the CDR3 is TGTGCCAGCAGCTTAATCATAAATAGCAATCAGCCCCAGCATTTT. The gene calls are TRBV7-2 and TRBJ1-5; no clear D gene. CDR1 is SGHTA, CDR2 FQGNSA, per germline. The CDR3 is made up of 15 amino acids. Trimming pared 2 bases from V and 0 bases from J, leaving 8 bases between.

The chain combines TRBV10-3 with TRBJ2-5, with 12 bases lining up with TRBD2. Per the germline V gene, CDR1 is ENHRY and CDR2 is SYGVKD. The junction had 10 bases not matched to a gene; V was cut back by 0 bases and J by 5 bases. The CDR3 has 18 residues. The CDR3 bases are TGTGCCATCAGTGAGTCTTCGGCTAGCGGGAGGGCCCCGGAGACCCAGTACTTC. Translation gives CAISESSASGRAPETQYF.

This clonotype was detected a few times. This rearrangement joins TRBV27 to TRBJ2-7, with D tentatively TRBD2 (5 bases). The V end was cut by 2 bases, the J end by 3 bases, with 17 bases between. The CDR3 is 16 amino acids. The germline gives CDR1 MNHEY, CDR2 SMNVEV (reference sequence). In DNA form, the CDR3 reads TGTGCCAGCAGTTTACGGCGGGCGGTTACCCACTACGAGCAGTACTTC. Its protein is CASSLRRAVTHYEQYF.

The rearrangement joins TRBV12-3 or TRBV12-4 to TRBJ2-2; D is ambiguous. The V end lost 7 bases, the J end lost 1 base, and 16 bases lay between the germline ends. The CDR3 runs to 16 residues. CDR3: CASTPPEEKNTGELFF. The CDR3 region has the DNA TGTGCCAGCACCCCGCCAGAGGAGAAGAACACCGGGGAGCTGTTTTTT.

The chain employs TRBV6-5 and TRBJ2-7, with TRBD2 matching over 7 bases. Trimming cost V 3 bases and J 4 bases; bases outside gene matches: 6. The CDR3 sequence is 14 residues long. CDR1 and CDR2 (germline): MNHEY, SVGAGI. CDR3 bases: TGTGCCAGCAGTTATCGAGGTAGCGGGTACGAGCAGTACTTC. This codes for CASSYRGSGYEQYF.

This chain's CDR3 is CASRGDGNSPLHF. Here the CDR3 DNA reads TGTGCCAGCAGGGGGGACGGGAATTCACCCCTCCACTTT. J is TRBJ1-6 and V is TRBV12-3 or TRBV12-4; the D gene is possibly TRBD1 (5 bases). The CDR3 totals 13 residues. The V end was cut by 6 bases, the J end by 7 bases, with 10 bases between.

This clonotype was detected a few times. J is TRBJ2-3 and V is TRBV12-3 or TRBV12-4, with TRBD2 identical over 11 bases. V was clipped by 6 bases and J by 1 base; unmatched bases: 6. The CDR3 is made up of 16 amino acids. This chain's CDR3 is CASSETSGTGTDTQYF. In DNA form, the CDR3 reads TGTGCCAGCAGCGAGACTAGCGGGACCGGCACAGATACGCAGTATTTT.

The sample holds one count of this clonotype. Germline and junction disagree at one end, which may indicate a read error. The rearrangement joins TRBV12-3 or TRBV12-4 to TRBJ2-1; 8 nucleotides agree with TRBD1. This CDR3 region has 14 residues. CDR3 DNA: TGTTCCAGCAGTCCTGACAGGGGTTTATATGAGCAGTTCTTC. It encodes CSSSPDRGLYEQFF.

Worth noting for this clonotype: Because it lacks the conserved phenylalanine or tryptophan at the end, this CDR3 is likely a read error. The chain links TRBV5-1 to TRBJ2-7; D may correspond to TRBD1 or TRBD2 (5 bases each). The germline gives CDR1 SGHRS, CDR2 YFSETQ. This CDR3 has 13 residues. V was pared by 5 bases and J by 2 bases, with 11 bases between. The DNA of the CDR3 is TGCGCCAGCAGAGAGGGGAGCCCCTACGAGCAGTACATC. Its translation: CASREGSPYEQYI.

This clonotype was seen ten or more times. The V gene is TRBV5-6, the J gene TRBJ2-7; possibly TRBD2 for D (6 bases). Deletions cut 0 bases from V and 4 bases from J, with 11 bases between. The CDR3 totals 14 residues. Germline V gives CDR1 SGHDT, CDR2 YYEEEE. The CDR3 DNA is TGTGCCAGCAGCTTGGCCGCGGGGTGGTACGAGCAGTACTTC. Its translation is CASSLAAGWYEQYF.

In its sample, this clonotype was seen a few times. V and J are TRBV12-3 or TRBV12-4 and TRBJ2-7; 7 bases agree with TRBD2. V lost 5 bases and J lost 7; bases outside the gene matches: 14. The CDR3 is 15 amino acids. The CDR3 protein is CASSRPGEGLLEQYF. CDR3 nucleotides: TGTGCCAGCAGTCGCCCCGGGGAGGGCCTCTTGGAGCAGTACTTC.

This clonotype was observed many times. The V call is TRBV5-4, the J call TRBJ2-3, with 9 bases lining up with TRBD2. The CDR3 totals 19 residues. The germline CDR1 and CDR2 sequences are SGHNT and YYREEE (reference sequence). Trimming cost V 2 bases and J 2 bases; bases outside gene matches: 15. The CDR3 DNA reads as TGTGCCAGCAGCTTCCTGCGAGGGACCAGCGGGAGGTTCACAGATACGCAGTATTTT. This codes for CASSFLRGTSGRFTDTQYF.

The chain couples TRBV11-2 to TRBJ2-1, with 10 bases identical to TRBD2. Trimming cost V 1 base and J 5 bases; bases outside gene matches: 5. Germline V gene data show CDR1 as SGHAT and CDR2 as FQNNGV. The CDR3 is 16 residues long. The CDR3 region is CASSLGRTSGNNEQFF. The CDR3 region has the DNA TGTGCCAGCAGCTTAGGCCGGACTAGCGGAAACAATGAGCAGTTCTTC.

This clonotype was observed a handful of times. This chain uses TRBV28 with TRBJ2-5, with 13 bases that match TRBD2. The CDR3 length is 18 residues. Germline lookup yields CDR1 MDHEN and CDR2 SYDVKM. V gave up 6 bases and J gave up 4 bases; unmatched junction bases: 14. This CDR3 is CASSPYGLAGEGLETQYF. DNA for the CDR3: TGTGCCAGCAGCCCGTACGGACTAGCGGGAGAAGGGTTAGAGACCCAGTACTTC.

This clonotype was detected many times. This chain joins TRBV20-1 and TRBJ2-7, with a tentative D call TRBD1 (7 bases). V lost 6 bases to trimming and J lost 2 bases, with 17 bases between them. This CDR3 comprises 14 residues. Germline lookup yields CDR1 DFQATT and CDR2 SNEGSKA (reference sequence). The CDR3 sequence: CSAGSRDSTYEQYF. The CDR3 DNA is TGCAGTGCCGGGAGTCGGGACAGTACCTACGAGCAGTACTTC.